This T cell receptor beta chain originates from a study of cytomegalovirus exposure and HLA in healthy donors. Study-wide points: Further analysis was carried out later, and it showed several of the most significant clusters appearing linked to common viral pathogens. Prior analysis indicated that the majority of TCR beta V segments exhibited productivity approximately 87% or approximately 30% of the time. Rare sequences made up most TCRs, while some public TCRs were found in many donors.

The PCR contained 60 Vbeta and 13 Jbeta primers. The method was immunoSEQ multiplex PCR; TCRdb's version includes in-frame clones alone and lacks a portion of them. The sample comprises around 110,000 clones, 60% to 70% of which are singletons, and just under 9.5% rests with the top ten. This clone was picked up a small number of times. What it binds is unknown. This CDR3 is also generated by other DNA sequences in the sample. Trimming removed 1 base from V and 4 bases from J; junction bases left unmatched: 2. Germline CDR1 is SGHRS and CDR2 is YFSETQ. This CDR3 contains 15 residues. This clonotype was sampled from a middle-aged woman in good health and CMV-seropositive. Material: PBMCs. The V call is TRBV5-1, the J call TRBJ2-1; the match to TRBD2 covers 10 bases. The DNA of the CDR3 is TGCGCCAGCAGCTTGACTAGCGGGACATACAATGAGCAGTTCTTC. Its protein is CASSLTSGTYNEQFF.